This T cell receptor (beta chain) stems from a study of cytomegalovirus exposure and HLA in healthy donors. Germline assignment: CDR1 ENHRY and CDR2 SYGVKD. V trimming: 4 bases; J trimming: 4 bases; junction bases outside the gene matches: 3. The CDR3 extends over 13 amino acids. The sample holds one count of this clone. This PCR relied on a set of 60 Vbeta primers and 13 Jbeta primers. Only in-frame clones appear in the TCRdb table, and some are missing; sequencing was by immunoSEQ multiplex PCR. The sample has approximately 120,000 clones, about 86% seen once; the top ten hold around 2.2%. The sequenced sample consisted of PBMCs. This chain joins TRBV10-3 and TRBJ2-5, with 7 bases that match TRBD2. The TCR was taken from a woman in her twenties or thirties in good health and CMV-seronegative. The CDR3 coding sequence is TGTGCCATCAGTGGACTAGCTGGAGAGACCCAGTACTTC. This translates into CAISGLAGETQYF.